Below are 20 T cell receptor beta chains sequenced from a single sample in a study of PD-1 blockade in classical Hodgkin lymphoma. Every patient experienced relapse after autologous stem cell transplantation, and brentuximab vedotin exposure varied. Sequencing used immunoSEQ multiplex PCR; TCRdb keeps in-frame clones, though not all of them. The sample holds 70,000 or so clones, 60% to 80% seen once. The sequencing here drew on peripheral blood mononuclear cells (PBMCs), taken before the second cycle of nivolumab. The receptors here all came from a human donor with classical Hodgkin lymphoma.

The chain is built from TRBV25-1 and TRBJ1-2; perhaps TRBD1 as D (5 bases). Trimming left V 3 bases short and J 8 bases short, with 19 bases between. CDR1 and CDR2 (germline): MGHDK, SYGVNS. The CDR3 totals 15 residues. The CDR3 bases are TGTGCCAGCAGTGAGGAGGGGCCCGTCATTGGGGGCTACACCTTC. Translating gives CASSEEGPVIGGYTF.

This clone was recorded a few times. The chain's CDR3 is CASSYSKGGAYEQYF. DNA for the CDR3: TGTGCCAGCAGTTACTCTAAGGGGGGGGCATACGAGCAGTACTTC. The chain uses TRBV6-6 and TRBJ2-7; D possibly corresponds to TRBD2 (7 bases). The CDR3 covers 15 residues. V was pared by 0 bases and J by 4 bases, with 13 bases between. Germline CDR1 MNHNY, CDR2 SVGAGI (reference sequence).

This clone has just one count. The J gene is TRBJ2-1, the V gene TRBV4-1; TRBD1 matches at 8 bases. The CDR3 consists of 16 residues. Losses at the gene ends were 0 bases for V and 2 bases for J; bases not matched to a gene: 3. Germline lookup yields CDR1 MGHRA and CDR2 YSYEKL. CDR3 nucleotides: TGCGCCAGCAGCCAAGAAGAACAGGGGGCCTACAATGAGCAGTTCTTC. Its translation is CASSQEEQGAYNEQFF.

This chain joins TRBV19 and TRBJ2-1; TRBD2 matches at 7 bases. V was pared by 3 bases and J by 6 bases, with 5 bases of the junction left unmatched. This CDR3 is built from 14 residues. Germline lookup yields CDR1 LNHDA and CDR2 SQIVND (reference sequence). The CDR3 protein is CASSIWEGGNEQFF. Written as DNA, the CDR3 is TGTGCCAGTAGTATCTGGGAGGGCGGCAATGAGCAGTTCTTC.

The chain couples TRBV15 to TRBJ2-7, with D possibly being TRBD1 (5 bases). The CDR3 runs to 15 residues. Germline values: CDR1 LNHNV, CDR2 YYDKDF (reference sequence). V lost 0 bases, J lost 2 bases, and 11 bases lay in between. The CDR3 coding sequence is TGTGCCACCAGCAGAGACAAGGGGCCCCCCTACGAGCAGTACTTC. Its translation: CATSRDKGPPYEQYF.

This clone has only a few counts. This rearrangement joins TRBV9 to TRBJ1-1; D is unclear. The CDR3 runs 13 residues. Trimming pared 0 bases from V and 7 bases from J, leaving 10 bases between. CDR1 is SGDLS and CDR2 is YYNGEE in the germline V gene. CDR3 residues: CASSVGQRGEAFF. The CDR3 DNA reads TGTGCCAGCAGCGTAGGGCAGCGGGGTGAAGCTTTCTTT.

This chain links TRBV5-1 with TRBJ2-5, with D possibly TRBD1 on 6 matching bases. The CDR3 is made up of 13 amino acids. V was trimmed by 2 bases and J by 5 bases, leaving 10 bases between them. CDR1 SGHRS and CDR2 YFSETQ come from the germline V gene. This CDR3 is CASSLQGAETQYF. CDR3 bases: TGCGCCAGCAGCTTACAGGGCGCGGAGACCCAGTACTTC.

J is TRBJ1-1 and V is TRBV19, with D possibly being TRBD1 (5 bases). The CDR3 extends over 13 amino acids. V dropped 5 bases and J dropped 4 bases, with 11 bases sitting between them. The germline V gene encodes CDR1 LNHDA and CDR2 SQIVND (reference sequence). The CDR3 DNA sequence: TGTGCCAGTAGTGCAGGGCGGAGCACTGAAGCTTTCTTT. Translation gives CASSAGRSTEAFF.

V usage is TRBV5-1 and J usage is TRBJ2-5; D is unresolved. CDR3 length equals 12 residues. Germline CDR1 reads SGHRS; CDR2 reads YFSETQ. The ends were cut back, 5 bases at V and 5 bases at J, with 10 bases in the middle. The CDR3 here is CASRAMGETQYF. CDR3 in DNA: TGCGCCAGCAGAGCGATGGGGGAGACCCAGTACTTC.

CDR3 in DNA: TGTGCCAGTAGTCGGAGGGGGTCTAGCGGATTGTACGAGCAGTACTTC. It codes for CASSRRGSSGLYEQYF. This chain uses TRBV19 with TRBJ2-7; D possibly corresponds to TRBD2 (7 bases). The length of the CDR3 is 16 residues. V was trimmed by 5 bases and J by 4 bases, leaving 21 bases between them. Germline V gives CDR1 LNHDA, CDR2 SQIVND (reference sequence).

This clone is a singleton in its sample. The chain couples TRBV7-2 to TRBJ2-5; tentatively, D is TRBD1 (5 bases). Trimming cost V 4 bases and J 2 bases, with 8 bases left between them. CDR3 length: 13 residues. Germline CDR1 SGHTA, CDR2 FQGNSA. This chain's CDR3 is CASSSDTQETQYF. CDR3 DNA: TGTGCCAGCAGCTCGGACACTCAAGAGACCCAGTACTTC.

This chain connects TRBV28 to TRBJ2-7, with D perhaps matching TRBD1 (6 bases). CDR1 is MDHEN, CDR2 SYDVKM, per germline. V dropped 3 bases and J dropped 3 bases, with 18 bases sitting between them. CDR3 length: 16 residues. CDR3 loop: CASSFVQGIVVYEQYF. For the CDR3, the DNA is TGTGCCAGCAGTTTCGTACAGGGCATCGTTGTCTACGAGCAGTACTTC. The complete variable domain, with remaining parts taken from reference TRBV28 and TRBJ2-7, reads DVKVTQSSRYLVKRTGEKVFLECVQDMDHENMFWYRQDPGLGLRLIYFSYDVKMKEKGDIPEGYSVSREKKERFSLILESASTNQTSMYLCASSFVQGIVVYEQYFGPGTRLTVT.

This clone was seen at least ten times. The rearrangement joins TRBV7-3 to TRBJ2-6; 9 positions match TRBD1. CDR1 and CDR2 from the germline V gene are SGHTA and FQGTGA. The CDR3 is 17 residues long. Trimming at V came to 3 bases and at J to 2 bases, leaving 5 bases not matched to a gene. The CDR3 loop reads CASSFSGQGAGANVLTF. As DNA, the CDR3 is TGTGCCAGCAGCTTCTCGGGACAGGGTGCTGGGGCCAACGTCCTGACTTTC. The full variable domain, in which reference TRBV7-3 and TRBJ2-6 provide the parts outside the CDR3, is GAGVSQTPSNKVTEKGKYVELRCDPISGHTALYWYRQSLGQGPEFLIYFQGTGAADDSGLPNDRFFAVRPEGSVSTLKIQRTERGDSAVYLCASSFSGQGAGANVLTFGAGSRLTVL.

The genes are TRBV5-1 and TRBJ2-2; TRBD1 is a possible D gene (5 bases). CDR3 length: 14 amino acids. Germline V gives CDR1 SGHRS, CDR2 YFSETQ. Trimming pared 4 bases from V and 6 bases from J, leaving 13 bases between. CDR3 sequence: CASSGIAGSGELFF. The CDR3 bases are TGCGCCAGCAGCGGAATCGCAGGGTCCGGGGAGCTGTTTTTT.

This chain connects TRBV6-5 to TRBJ2-7, with D possibly matching TRBD2 (7 bases). Trimming cost V 6 bases and J 5 bases, with 17 bases left between them. The CDR3 runs to 14 residues. Per the germline V gene, CDR1 is MNHEY and CDR2 is SVGAGI. The chain's CDR3 is CASRGGDPKDEQYF. In DNA form, the CDR3 reads TGTGCCAGCAGAGGGGGGGACCCTAAAGACGAGCAGTACTTC.

The rearrangement uses TRBV14 and TRBJ2-3, with TRBD2 matching over 10 bases. V shed 0 bases, J shed 0 bases, and the junction held 12 bases outside the gene matches. CDR3 length equals 20 residues. In germline, CDR1 is SGHDN, CDR2 FVKESK. The CDR3 region has the DNA TGTGCCAGCAGCCAAGATAACGTCGTAGGACTAGCGGCAAGCACAGATACGCAGTATTTT. Its protein is CASSQDNVVGLAASTDTQYF.

This chain links TRBV5-3 with TRBJ2-4; D is uncertain. TRBV5-3 carries the ORF label, with uncertain function. The CDR3 runs 21 residues. The V and J ends lost 3 bases and 1 base respectively, with 29 bases between them. CDR3 protein: CARSSPRAQPSADCAKNIQYF. The CDR3 nucleotides read TGTGCCAGAAGCTCGCCCCGGGCCCAGCCAAGTGCAGACTGCGCCAAAAACATTCAGTACTTC.

V gene TRBV28 combines with J gene TRBJ1-2; D gene uncertain. Trimming pared 5 bases from V and 7 bases from J, leaving 14 bases between. The CDR3 runs 13 residues. The germline CDR1 and CDR2 sequences are MDHEN and SYDVKM. CDR3 sequence reads: CASSLTQQSGYTF. CDR3 coding DNA: TGTGCCAGCAGTCTAACTCAACAGAGTGGCTACACCTTC.

The rearrangement links TRBV11-1 to TRBJ2-7; 8 positions match TRBD2. Germline V lookup: CDR1 SGHAT, CDR2 FQDESV (reference sequence). The CDR3 is 15 residues long. V lost 5 bases, J lost 6 bases, and 12 bases stayed unmatched. The CDR3 coding sequence is TGTGCCAGCAGCCCGAGTCTCGCGGGGGGCTCCGAGCAGTACTTC. Its protein is CASSPSLAGGSEQYF.

The CDR3 nucleotides read TGTGCCAGCAGCCTGCACAGGTCTTTCGCCTACGAGCAGTACTTC. It codes for CASSLHRSFAYEQYF. The chain joins TRBV6-6 to TRBJ2-7, with D perhaps TRBD1 (5 bases). CDR1 and CDR2 (germline): MNHNY, SVGAGI (reference sequence). This CDR3 has 15 amino acids. V lost 6 bases and J 2 bases, leaving 17 bases between the germline ends.